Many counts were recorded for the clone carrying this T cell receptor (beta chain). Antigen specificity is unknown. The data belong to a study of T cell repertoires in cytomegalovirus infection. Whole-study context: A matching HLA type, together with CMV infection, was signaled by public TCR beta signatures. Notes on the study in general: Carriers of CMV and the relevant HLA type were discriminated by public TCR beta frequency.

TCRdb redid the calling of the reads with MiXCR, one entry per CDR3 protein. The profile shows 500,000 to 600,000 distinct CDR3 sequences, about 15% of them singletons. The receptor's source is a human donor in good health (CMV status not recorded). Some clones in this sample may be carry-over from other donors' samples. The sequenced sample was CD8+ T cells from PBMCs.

Written as DNA, the CDR3 is TGTGCCAGCAGCTTCGGGACAGGCGGTCAGCCCCAGCATTTT. Translation gives CASSFGTGGQPQHF. J is TRBJ1-5 and V is TRBV5-6, with 8 positions matching TRBD1. CDR1 is SGHDT and CDR2 is YYEEEE in the germline V gene. The CDR3 contains 14 residues. V lost 2 bases, J lost 6 bases, and 4 bases stayed unmatched.